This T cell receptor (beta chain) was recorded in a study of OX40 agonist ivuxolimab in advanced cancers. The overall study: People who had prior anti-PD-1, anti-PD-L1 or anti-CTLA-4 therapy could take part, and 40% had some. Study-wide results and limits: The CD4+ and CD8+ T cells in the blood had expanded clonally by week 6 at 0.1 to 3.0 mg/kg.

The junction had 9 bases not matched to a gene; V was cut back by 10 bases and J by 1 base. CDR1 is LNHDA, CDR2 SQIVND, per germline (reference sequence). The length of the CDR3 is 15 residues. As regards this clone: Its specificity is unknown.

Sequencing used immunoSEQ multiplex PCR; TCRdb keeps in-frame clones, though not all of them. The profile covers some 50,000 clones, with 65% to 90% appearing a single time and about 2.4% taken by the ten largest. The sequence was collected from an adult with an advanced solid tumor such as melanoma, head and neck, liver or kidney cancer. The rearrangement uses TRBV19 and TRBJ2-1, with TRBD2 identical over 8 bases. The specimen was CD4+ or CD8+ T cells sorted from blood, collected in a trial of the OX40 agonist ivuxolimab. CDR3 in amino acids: CATKPSGSSYNEQFF. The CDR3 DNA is TGTGCCACCAAGCCCAGCGGGAGTTCCTACAATGAGCAGTTCTTC.